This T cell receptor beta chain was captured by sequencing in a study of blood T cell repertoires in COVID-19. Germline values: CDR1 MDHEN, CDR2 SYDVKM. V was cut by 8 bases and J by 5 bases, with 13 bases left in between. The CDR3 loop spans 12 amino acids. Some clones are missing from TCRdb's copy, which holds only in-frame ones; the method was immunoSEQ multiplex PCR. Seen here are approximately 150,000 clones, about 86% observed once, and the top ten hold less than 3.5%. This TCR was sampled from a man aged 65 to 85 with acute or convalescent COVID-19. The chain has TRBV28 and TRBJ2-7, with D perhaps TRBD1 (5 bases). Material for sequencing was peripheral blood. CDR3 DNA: TGTGCCAGCGATCCAGGGAACGACGAGCAGTACTTC. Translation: CASDPGNDEQYF.